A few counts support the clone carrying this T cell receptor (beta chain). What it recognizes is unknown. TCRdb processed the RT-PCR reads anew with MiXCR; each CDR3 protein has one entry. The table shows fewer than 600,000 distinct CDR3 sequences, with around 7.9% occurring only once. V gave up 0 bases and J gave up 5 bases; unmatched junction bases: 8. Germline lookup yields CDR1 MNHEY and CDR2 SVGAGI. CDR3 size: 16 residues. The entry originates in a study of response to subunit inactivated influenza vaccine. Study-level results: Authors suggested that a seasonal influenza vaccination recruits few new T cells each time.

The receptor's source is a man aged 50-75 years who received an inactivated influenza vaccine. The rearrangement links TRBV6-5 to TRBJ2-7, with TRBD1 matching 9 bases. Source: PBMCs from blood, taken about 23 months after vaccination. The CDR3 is CASSYSYTGGWNEQYF. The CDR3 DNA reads TGTGCCAGCAGTTACTCTTACACAGGGGGCTGGAACGAGCAGTACTTC.